This TCR beta chain comes out of a study of Ad26.COV2.S vaccination and SARS-CoV-2 variants. The overall study: Intramuscular Ad26.COV2.S doses were given once or twice, 56 days apart.

Treatment described: around 19 received Ad26.COV2.S at low or high dose, single or two shots; roughly five received placebo; per-sample allocation not given. Vaccine and placebo recipients were sampled on day 63 after the first injection. The study, taken as a whole, reports: Substantial response breadth was reportedly seen for spike-specific CD8+ and CD4+ T cells after vaccination.

About this clone: What it binds is not known.

CDR1 and CDR2 from the germline V gene are SEHNR and FQNEAQ (reference sequence). Trimming cost V 5 bases and J 4 bases, with 12 bases left between them. CDR3 length: 14 amino acids. The protocol was immunoSEQ multiplex PCR, while the TCRdb copy is restricted to in-frame clones and leaves out a portion. The sample carries around 320,000 clones, roughly 91% recorded once. The TCR was taken from a person between 18 and 59 years old who received the Ad26.COV2.S COVID-19 vaccine or a placebo. The sample was peripheral blood, taken in a trial of Ad26.COV2.S vaccine versus placebo. J is TRBJ2-1 and V is TRBV7-9; D not certain. CDR3 coding DNA: TGTGCCAGCAGCCAGCCGCGCACATACAATGAGCAGTTCTTC. This sequence encodes CASSQPRTYNEQFF. Together with reference TRBV7-9 and TRBJ2-1, the CDR3 gives the full variable domain: DTGVSQNPRHKITKRGQNVTFRCDPISEHNRLYWYRQTLGQGPEFLTYFQNEAQLEKSRLLSDRFSAERPKGSFSTLEIQRTEQGDSAMYLCASSQPRTYNEQFFGPGTRLTVL.